This T cell receptor beta chain was obtained from a study of cytomegalovirus exposure and HLA in healthy donors. The PCR made use of 60 Vbeta and 13 Jbeta primers. Sequencing was performed with immunoSEQ multiplex PCR; in TCRdb, only in-frame clones are kept and a portion is missing. This table has about 67,000 clones, around 67% appearing once. Concerning this clone itself: The junction and the germline gene differ at one end; a read error may be behind it.

Specimen: PBMCs. This sequence originates from a woman in her twenties or thirties in good health and CMV-seronegative.

The CDR3 DNA reads TGTGCCAGCAGCTTGGCCCGGGTTTCGGTATCTTTAACCGAGGAGCTGTTTTTT. Residues: CASSLARVSVSLTEELFF. V usage is TRBV5-6 and J usage is TRBJ2-2; no reliable D call. Germline-derived CDR1 and CDR2 are SGHDT and YYEEEE. The CDR3 runs to 18 residues.